The rows below give T cell receptor beta chains drawn from one sample of a study of T cells in Graves' hyperthyroidism and ophthalmopathy. One entry per CDR3 protein, called by TCRdb with MiXCR from the multiplex PCR reads. The sample carries about 460,000 distinct CDR3 sequences, around a fifth recorded once. Sequencing input: blood. The receptor set was obtained from a woman in her 70s with Graves' ophthalmopathy. The CDR3 runs from the conserved cysteine through the conserved F or W. A D gene is named only where the DNA matches it firmly. Some rows mark clone size as missing; the rest say once, few, many or name a class of expanded clone.

v_call	j_call	clone_size	d_call	cdr3_aa	cdr3_nt
TRBV6-5	TRBJ2-1	-	-	CASSYSYEKGVRSYNEQFF	TGTGCCAGCAGTTACTCCTACGAAAAAGGGGTGAGGTCCTACAATGAGCAGTTCTTC
TRBV12-3/TRBV12-4	TRBJ1-4	few	-	CASRLGGGNEKLFF	TGTGCCAGCAGATTAGGGGGGGGCAATGAAAAACTGTTTTTT
TRBV10-3	TRBJ2-6	-	TRBD1	CAIRGQSSGANVLTF	TGTGCCATCAGGGGACAGAGCTCTGGGGCCAACGTCCTGACTTTC
TRBV12-5	TRBJ2-7	few	-	CASGTHGPYEQYF	TGTGCATCAGGGACCCACGGACCCTACGAGCAGTACTTC
TRBV6-1	TRBJ1-2	many	-	CASSYGGYGYTF	TGTGCCAGCAGTTACGGGGGCTATGGCTACACCTTC
TRBV12-3/TRBV12-4	TRBJ2-1	-	TRBD2	CASSLVLAGHHEQFF	TGTGCCAGCAGTTTGGTACTAGCGGGTCACCATGAGCAGTTCTTC
TRBV24-1	TRBJ2-1	-	-	CATSTTREYNEQFF	TGTGCCACCAGTACTACTCGGGAGTACAATGAGCAGTTCTTC
TRBV28	TRBJ2-5	many	-	CASSLPREAQYF	TGTGCCAGCAGTTTACCACGAGAGGCCCAGTACTTC
TRBV19	TRBJ2-4	-	TRBD1	CASSPRQGADIQYF	TGTGCCAGTAGTCCCCGACAGGGTGCGGACATTCAGTACTTC
TRBV30	TRBJ1-1	few	TRBD1	CAWTRQGAMNTEAFF	TGTGCCTGGACACGACAGGGGGCCATGAACACTGAAGCTTTCTTT
TRBV18	TRBJ1-3	-	TRBD1	CASSPTGGYQRNTIYF	TGTGCCAGCTCACCTACAGGGGGTTACCAGCGAAACACCATATATTTT
TRBV20-1	TRBJ2-5	-	TRBD2	CSARRTGGETQYF	TGCAGTGCTAGACGGACGGGGGGAGAGACCCAGTACTTC
TRBV5-4	TRBJ1-2	-	TRBD1	CASSQGQGLYGYTF	TGTGCCAGCAGCCAAGGACAGGGACTCTATGGCTACACCTTC